The next 2 T cell receptor beta chains were all read from a single sample in a study of T cell changes during pregnancy in multiple sclerosis. The assay was immunoSEQ multiplex PCR, and TCRdb's table has in-frame clones only and misses some. The sample has under 55,000 clones; about 93% are singletons. The sample in question was CD4+ T cells from peripheral blood mononuclear cells, obtained after pregnancy. The receptors were gathered from a female donor in good health, enrolled as a control in a pregnancy study.

The V and J genes are TRBV7-6 and TRBJ2-2; 7 bases align to TRBD2. The CDR3 is made up of 15 amino acids. Germline loops: CDR1 SGHVS, CDR2 FNYEAQ. The V and J ends lost 1 base and 4 bases, in that order; junction bases with no gene match: 3. The CDR3 DNA reads TGTGCCAGCAGCTTAGTGGCGGGAGTCACCGGGGAGCTGTTTTTT. It is translated as CASSLVAGVTGELFF.

This chain uses TRBV19 with TRBJ2-3; 15 bases align to TRBD2. The V gene's germline CDR1 is LNHDA and CDR2 SQIVND (reference sequence). The CDR3 has 21 residues. V was pared by 3 bases and J by 1 base, with 14 bases of the junction left unmatched. CDR3 protein: CASSMVAGLAGGTSRTDTQYF. The DNA for the CDR3 is TGTGCCAGTAGTATGGTCGCCGGACTAGCGGGGGGGACGAGTCGCACAGATACGCAGTATTTT.